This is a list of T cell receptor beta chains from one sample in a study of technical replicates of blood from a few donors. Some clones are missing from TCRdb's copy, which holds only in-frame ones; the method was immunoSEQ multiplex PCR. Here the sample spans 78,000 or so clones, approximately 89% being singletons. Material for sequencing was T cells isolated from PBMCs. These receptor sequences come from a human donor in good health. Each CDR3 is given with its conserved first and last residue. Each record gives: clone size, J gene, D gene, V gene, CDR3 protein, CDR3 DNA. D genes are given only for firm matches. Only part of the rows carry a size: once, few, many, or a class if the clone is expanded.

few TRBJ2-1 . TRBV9 CASSGGPPYNEQFF TGTGCCAGCAGCGGAGGCCCCCCTTACAATGAGCAGTTCTTC
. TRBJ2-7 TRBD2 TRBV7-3 CASSSTPPGLVITPSSYEQYF TGTGCCAGCAGCTCCACCCCCCCGGGACTAGTGATTACACCCAGCTCCTACGAGCAGTACTTC
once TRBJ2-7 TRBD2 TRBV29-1 CSAKPGLAGVEQYF TGCAGCGCCAAACCGGGACTAGCGGGAGTCGAGCAGTACTTC
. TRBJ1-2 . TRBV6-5 CASSYLNRETF TGTGCCAGCAGTTACCTTAATAGGGAGACCTTC
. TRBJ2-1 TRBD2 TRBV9 CASSPSGSSYNEQFF TGTGCCAGCAGCCCCAGCGGGAGCTCCTACAATGAGCAGTTCTTC
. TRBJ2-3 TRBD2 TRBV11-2 CASSPPLGGTDTQYF TGTGCCAGCAGCCCACCACTGGGGGGGACAGATACGCAGTATTTT
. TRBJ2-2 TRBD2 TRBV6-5 CASSWGTSANTGELFF TGTGCCAGCAGTTGGGGGACTAGCGCTAACACCGGGGAGCTGTTTTTT
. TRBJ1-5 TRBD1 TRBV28 CASTRTGKGSDQPQHF TGTGCCAGCACCCGGACAGGGAAAGGGTCTGATCAGCCCCAGCATTTT
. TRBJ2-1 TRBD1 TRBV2 CASFMRTGTASYNEQFF TGTGCCAGTTTTATGAGGACCGGGACAGCATCCTACAATGAGCAGTTCTTC
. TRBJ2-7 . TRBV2 CASSGRGPSYEQYF TGTGCCAGCAGTGGTCGGGGTCCCTCCTACGAGCAGTACTTC
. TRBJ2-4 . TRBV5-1 CASSLTGHPLDIQYF TGCGCCAGCAGCTTGACTGGACACCCGCTCGACATTCAGTACTTC
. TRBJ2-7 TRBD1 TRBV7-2 CASSQTGGYEQYF TGTGCCAGCAGCCAGACAGGGGGTTACGAGCAGTACTTC
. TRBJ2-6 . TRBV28 CASSIRQSYSGANVLTF TGTGCCAGCAGTATACGACAGAGTTACTCTGGGGCCAACGTCCTGACTTTC
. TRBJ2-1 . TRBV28 CASSLVWGPNNEQFF TGTGCCAGCAGTTTAGTGTGGGGGCCAAACAATGAGCAGTTCTTC
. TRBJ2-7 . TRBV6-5 CASSYGQHYEQYF TGTGCCAGCAGTTATGGACAGCACTACGAGCAGTACTTC
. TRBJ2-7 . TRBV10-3 CAISLRDTTSYEQYF TGTGCCATCAGTCTACGGGACACAACTTCCTACGAGCAGTACTTC
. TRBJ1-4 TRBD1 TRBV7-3 CASSFRTGEKLFF TGTGCCAGCAGCTTCCGGACAGGGGAAAAACTGTTTTTT
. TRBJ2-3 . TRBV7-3 CASSLSSAGTDTQYF TGTGCCAGCAGCTTAAGCTCCGCGGGCACAGATACGCAGTATTTT
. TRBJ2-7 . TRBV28 CASSFIRDLDEQYF TGTGCCAGCAGTTTTATCAGGGATTTAGACGAGCAGTACTTC
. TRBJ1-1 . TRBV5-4 CASSTIRADTEAFF TGTGCCAGCAGCACGATTCGAGCGGACACTGAAGCTTTCTTT
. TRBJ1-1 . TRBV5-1 CASSLSGYTEAFF TGCGCCAGCAGCTTGTCAGGGTACACTGAAGCTTTCTTT
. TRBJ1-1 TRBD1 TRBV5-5 CASRLGSDRGRTEAFF TGTGCCAGCAGGTTGGGGAGCGACAGGGGGAGGACTGAAGCTTTCTTT
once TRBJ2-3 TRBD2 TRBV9 CASSVASGEEVDTQYF TGTGCCAGCAGCGTAGCTAGCGGAGAAGAGGTTGATACGCAGTATTTT
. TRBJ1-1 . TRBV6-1 CASSSTGVTNTEAFF TGTGCCAGCAGCTCCACCGGGGTCACAAACACTGAAGCTTTCTTT
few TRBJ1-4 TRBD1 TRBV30 CAWSPSNGLGGSEKLFF TGTGCCTGGAGCCCTTCTAATGGGCTAGGGGGCAGTGAAAAACTGTTTTTT
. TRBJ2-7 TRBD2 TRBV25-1 CASSDLAGAYEQYF TGTGCCAGCAGTGATCTAGCGGGAGCCTACGAGCAGTACTTC
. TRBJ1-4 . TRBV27 CASSLFTGGEKLFF TGTGCCAGCAGTTTATTCACGGGGGGTGAAAAACTGTTTTTT
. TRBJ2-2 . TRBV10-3 CAIGLTRTNTGELFF TGTGCCATCGGACTGACTAGAACGAACACCGGGGAGCTGTTTTTT
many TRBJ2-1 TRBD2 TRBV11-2 CASSLSGRMNNEQFF TGTGCCAGCAGCCTGAGCGGGAGGATGAACAATGAGCAGTTCTTC
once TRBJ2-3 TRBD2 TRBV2 CASGTSASTDTQYF TGTGCCAGCGGGACTAGCGCTAGCACAGATACGCAGTATTTT
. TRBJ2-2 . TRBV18 CASWYTANTGELFF TGTGCGAGCTGGTACACCGCGAACACCGGGGAGCTGTTTTTT
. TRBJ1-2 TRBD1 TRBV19 CASSMGGQGAFGYTF TGTGCCAGTAGTATGGGGGGACAGGGGGCCTTCGGCTACACCTTC
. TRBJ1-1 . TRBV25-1 CASSDPGWTEAFF TGTGCCAGCAGTGACCCAGGGTGGACTGAAGCTTTCTTT
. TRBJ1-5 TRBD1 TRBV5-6 CASSSVTGLNQPQHF TGTGCCAGCAGCTCTGTGACAGGGTTAAATCAGCCCCAGCATTTT
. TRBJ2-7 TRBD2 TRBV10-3 CAISASGPYEQYF TGTGCCATCAGTGCTAGCGGCCCATACGAGCAGTACTTC
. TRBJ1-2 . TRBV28 CASSFRVDGYTF TGTGCCAGCAGTTTTCGTGTCGATGGCTACACCTTC
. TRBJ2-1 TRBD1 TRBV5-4 CASSLAQGPYNEQFF TGTGCCAGCAGCTTGGCACAGGGGCCTTACAATGAGCAGTTCTTC
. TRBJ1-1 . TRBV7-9 CASEGQRNTEAFF TGTGCCAGCGAAGGACAAAGGAACACTGAAGCTTTCTTT
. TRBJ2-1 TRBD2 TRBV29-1 CSVEWGGLAGGLSNEQFF TGCAGCGTTGAGTGGGGGGGACTAGCGGGAGGATTAAGCAATGAGCAGTTCTTC
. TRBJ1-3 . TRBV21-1 CASSKVKDRVFAGNTIYF TGTGCCAGCAGCAAAGTGAAGGACAGGGTCTTCGCTGGAAACACCATATATTTT